The 21 T cell receptor beta chains in this list originate from one sample, sequenced in a study of PD-1 blockade in mismatch repair-deficient tumors. Repertoires were generated with immunoSEQ multiplex PCR, while TCRdb's copy carries only in-frame clones and drops some. The data contain 100,000 to 150,000 clones, roughly nine tenths of them seen just once; the ten biggest clones take up 13%. The source was peripheral blood, collected 44 weeks after starting pembrolizumab. These receptors were collected from an adult with mismatch repair-deficient cancer.

This clone was counted a few times. The chain has TRBV5-4 and TRBJ1-1, with a tentative D call TRBD1 (5 bases). The CDR3 extends over 12 amino acids. Germline values: CDR1 SGHNT, CDR2 YYREEE (reference sequence). Between the trimmed V and J ends, which lost 4 bases and 3 bases, there was a span of 7 bases. CDR3 residues: CASSLRDTEAFF. The CDR3 DNA sequence: TGTGCCAGCAGCCTCAGGGACACTGAAGCTTTCTTT.

This chain uses TRBV27 with TRBJ2-7; 13 bases are a match to TRBD2. V lost 4 bases and J lost 3; bases outside the gene matches: 6. Germline V lookup: CDR1 MNHEY, CDR2 SMNVEV (reference sequence). This CDR3 is built from 16 residues. CDR3 nucleotide sequence: TGTGCCAGCAGTTCTGTAGGGACTAGCGGGGTCTACGAGCAGTACTTC. This translates into CASSSVGTSGVYEQYF.

The rearrangement links TRBV21-1 to TRBJ2-7; the table names TRBD2, a call not compared with the DNA. TRBV21-1 is labeled a pseudogene. The CDR3 consists of 16 residues. The CDR3 loop reads CASSKGKAGGPEEQYF. The CDR3 DNA sequence: TGTGCCAGCAGCAAGGGAAAAGCGGGAGGGCCGGAGGAGCAGTACTTC.

The genes are TRBV5-4 and TRBJ2-3; 11 nucleotides match TRBD2. Germline V gene sequence: CDR1 SGHNT, CDR2 YYREEE (reference sequence). V dropped 3 bases and J dropped 4; count of bases not matched to a gene: 4. This CDR3 spans 15 amino acids. The CDR3 here is CASSSSGRLADTQYF. The CDR3 coding sequence is TGTGCCAGCAGCTCTAGCGGGAGGCTAGCAGATACGCAGTATTTT.

J is TRBJ2-1 and V is TRBV4-1, with 8 bases that match TRBD2. The CDR3 totals 16 residues. Unmatched junction bases numbered 8, after V lost 0 bases and J lost 7 bases. Germline-derived CDR1 and CDR2 are MGHRA and YSYEKL. The CDR3 nucleotides read TGCGCCAGCAGCCAAGATCTCGGGAGGGCCGGGAATGAGCAGTTCTTC. Amino acid sequence: CASSQDLGRAGNEQFF.

CDR3 coding DNA: TGTGCCAGCAGCTTCGACAGGAACGGGAATCAGCCCCAGCATTTT. Amino acids: CASSFDRNGNQPQHF. The chain uses TRBV28 and TRBJ1-5; tentatively, D is TRBD1 (6 bases). The CDR3 is 15 residues long. The V end lost 6 bases, the J end lost 4 bases, and 16 bases lay between the germline ends. Germline CDR1 and CDR2: MDHEN and SYDVKM.

This clone was recorded a few times. Other DNA sequences in the sample encode the same CDR3. This sequence joins TRBV5-6 and TRBJ2-1; 7 bases agree with TRBD2. After removal of 4 bases from V and 7 bases from J, the junction contained 2 bases not matched to a gene. Germline V gene data show CDR1 as SGHDT and CDR2 as YYEEEE. This CDR3 is built from 12 residues. The CDR3 coding sequence is TGTGCCAGCAGCCCCGGGGGGAATGAGCAGTTCTTC. It codes for CASSPGGNEQFF.

The chain recombines TRBV5-6 with TRBJ1-1; 9 nucleotides line up with TRBD1. Germline V CDR1 and CDR2: SGHDT, YYEEEE. This CDR3 contains 12 residues. The V and J ends lost 2 bases and 9 bases, in that order; junction bases with no gene match: 2. CDR3 sequence reads: CASSFGTGKAFF. The CDR3 nucleotides are TGTGCCAGCAGCTTTGGGACAGGGAAAGCTTTCTTT.

The V call is TRBV7-9, the J call TRBJ2-7; D gene unclear. The V and J ends lost 2 bases and 6 bases respectively, with 8 bases between them. In germline, CDR1 is SEHNR, CDR2 FQNEAQ (reference sequence). The CDR3 is 12 residues long. CDR3 region: CASSLSGLEQYF. The CDR3 DNA sequence: TGTGCCAGCAGCTTATCGGGTCTCGAGCAGTACTTC.

The chain uses TRBV4-1 and TRBJ2-5, with D possibly matching TRBD1 (5 bases). The CDR3 totals 15 residues. Germline CDR1 and CDR2: MGHRA and YSYEKL. Trimming left V 4 bases short and J 5 bases short, with 17 bases between. The CDR3 is CASSPDTSSRETQYF. In DNA form, the CDR3 reads TGCGCCAGCAGCCCGGACACGTCGTCGCGGGAGACCCAGTACTTC.

The gene calls are TRBV6-5 and TRBJ2-1, with 8 positions matching TRBD2. The germline V gene encodes CDR1 MNHEY and CDR2 SVGAGI. The CDR3 runs 15 residues. V trimming: 6 bases; J trimming: 8 bases; junction bases outside the gene matches: 12. The CDR3 loop is CASRADGTSPYEQFF. For the CDR3, the DNA is TGTGCCAGCAGGGCCGACGGGACTAGTCCCTATGAGCAGTTCTTC.

The gene calls are TRBV6-1 and TRBJ1-5; a weak D match, TRBD1 (6 bases). V lost 5 bases and J 6 bases, leaving 11 bases between the germline ends. The CDR3 spans 13 residues. Germline V lookup: CDR1 MNHNS, CDR2 SASEGT. The CDR3 nucleotides are TGTGCCAGCAGTACAGGGTTATTTCAGCCCCAGCATTTT. Translation: CASSTGLFQPQHF.

The rearrangement joins TRBV5-6 to TRBJ2-3, with D maybe TRBD1 (6 bases). CDR3 length: 16 residues. Germline V gene sequence: CDR1 SGHDT, CDR2 YYEEEE. V shed 0 bases and J shed 2 bases, with 13 bases lying between them. The CDR3, as DNA: TGTGCCAGCAGCTTGGTCGTGACAGGACACACAGATACGCAGTATTTT. Translated: CASSLVVTGHTDTQYF.

The chain joins TRBV6-1 to TRBJ2-3; 12 nucleotides agree with TRBD2. Germline CDR1 and CDR2: MNHNS and SASEGT. V was pared by 7 bases and J by 4 bases, with 6 bases of the junction left unmatched. The CDR3 has 15 amino acids. The CDR3 loop is CASTGGTSGPDTQYF. CDR3 nucleotides: TGTGCCAGCACCGGTGGGACTAGCGGGCCAGATACGCAGTATTTT.

The genes are TRBV30 and TRBJ1-5, with D possibly matching TRBD1 (5 bases). Germline V gene data show CDR1 as GTSNPN and CDR2 as SVGIG (reference sequence). Trimming removed 4 bases from V and 2 bases from J, with 15 bases in between. The CDR3 totals 15 residues. DNA of the CDR3: TGTGCCTGGACACTGACGGGAGGGGGCAATCAGCCCCAGCATTTT. This sequence encodes CAWTLTGGGNQPQHF. Together with reference TRBV30 and TRBJ1-5, the CDR3 gives the full variable domain: SQTIHQWPATLVQPVGSPLSLECTVEGTSNPNLYWYRQAAGRGLQLLFYSVGIGQISSEVPQNLSASRPQDRQFILSSKKLLLSDSGFYLCAWTLTGGGNQPQHFGDGTRLSIL.

The V gene is TRBV30, the J gene TRBJ2-1; D is perhaps TRBD2 (5 bases). Trimming removed 2 bases from V and 6 bases from J, with 8 bases in between. In germline, CDR1 is GTSNPN, CDR2 SVGIG (reference sequence). There are 12 residues in the CDR3. The DNA for the CDR3 is TGTGCCTGGAGTAACGCGGGCAATGAGCAGTTCTTC. Its translation: CAWSNAGNEQFF.

The chain recombines TRBV6-5 with TRBJ2-7; D may be TRBD1 (6 bases). This CDR3 spans 11 amino acids. Germline V gene sequence: CDR1 MNHEY, CDR2 SVGAGI. V was trimmed by 7 bases and J by 5 bases, leaving 9 bases between them. The chain's CDR3 is CASTSGDEQYF. As DNA, the CDR3 is TGTGCCAGCACCTCAGGGGACGAGCAGTACTTC.

This chain joins TRBV6-5 and TRBJ2-7; the D gene could be TRBD1 or TRBD2 (5 bases each). V dropped 2 bases and J dropped 0 bases, with 5 bases sitting between them. Germline CDR1 is MNHEY and CDR2 is SVGAGI. The CDR3 is 13 residues long. The CDR3 coding sequence is TGTGCCAGCAGTTACGGGACCTCCTACGAGCAGTACTTC. Translated: CASSYGTSYEQYF.

The V gene is TRBV27, the J gene TRBJ2-4; D ambiguous. Germline V lookup: CDR1 MNHEY, CDR2 SMNVEV (reference sequence). This CDR3 has 13 residues. The V end lost 6 bases, the J end lost 6 bases, and 12 bases lay between the germline ends. The CDR3 reads CASSPGNANIQYF. In DNA, the CDR3 is TGTGCCAGCAGCCCCGGAAACGCAAACATTCAGTACTTC.

This rearrangement joins TRBV5-1 to TRBJ2-2, with 13 bases matching TRBD2. After removal of 0 bases from V and 7 bases from J, the junction contained 9 bases not matched to a gene. The CDR3 runs 18 residues. Germline lookup yields CDR1 SGHRS and CDR2 YFSETQ. CDR3 sequence reads: CASSLVLAGGPIDGELFF. CDR3 in DNA: TGCGCCAGCAGCTTGGTACTAGCGGGAGGGCCTATTGACGGGGAGCTGTTTTTT.

The rearrangement uses TRBV10-3 and TRBJ2-3, with 8 bases matching TRBD1. This CDR3 has 14 amino acids. The germline gives CDR1 ENHRY, CDR2 SYGVKD. The J segment lost 6 bases and the V segment lost 10 bases, leaving 12 bases of the junction unmatched. The CDR3 protein is CATGPGQARDTQYF. The CDR3 bases are TGTGCCACAGGGCCGGGACAGGCAAGGGATACGCAGTATTTT.